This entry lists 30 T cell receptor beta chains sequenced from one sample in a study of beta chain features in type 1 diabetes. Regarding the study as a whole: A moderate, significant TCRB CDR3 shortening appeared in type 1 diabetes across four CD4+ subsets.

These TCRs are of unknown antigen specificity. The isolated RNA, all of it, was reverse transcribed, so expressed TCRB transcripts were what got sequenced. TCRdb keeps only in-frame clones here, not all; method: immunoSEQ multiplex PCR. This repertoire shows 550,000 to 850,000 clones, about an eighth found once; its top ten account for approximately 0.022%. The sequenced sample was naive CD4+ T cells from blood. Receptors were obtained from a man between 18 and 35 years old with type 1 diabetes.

CDR3 amino acids: CASSPHLLAVTEGSSDYEQYF. The DNA of the CDR3 is TGCGCCAGCAGTCCCCACCTCCTAGCGGTTACGGAGGGGTCCTCGGACTACGAGCAGTACTTC. V is TRBV23-1 and J is TRBJ2-7; 7 nucleotides match TRBD2. TRBV23-1 is known as an ORF, though its function is uncertain. The CDR3 is made up of 21 amino acids. With 4 bases clipped from V and 3 bases from J, the junction kept 27 bases outside the gene matches.

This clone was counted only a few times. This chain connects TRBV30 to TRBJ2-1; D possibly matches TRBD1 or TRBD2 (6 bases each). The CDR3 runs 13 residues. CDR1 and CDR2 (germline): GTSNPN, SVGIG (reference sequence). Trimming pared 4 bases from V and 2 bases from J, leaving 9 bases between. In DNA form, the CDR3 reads TGTGCCTGGATAGGGGGGCCCTACAATGAGCAGTTCTTC. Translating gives CAWIGGPYNEQFF.

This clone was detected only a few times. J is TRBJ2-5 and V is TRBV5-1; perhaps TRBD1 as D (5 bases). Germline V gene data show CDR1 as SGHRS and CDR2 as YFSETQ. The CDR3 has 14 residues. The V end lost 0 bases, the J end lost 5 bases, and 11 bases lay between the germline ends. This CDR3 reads CASSLAQPGETQYF. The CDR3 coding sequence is TGCGCCAGCAGCTTGGCACAGCCAGGGGAGACCCAGTACTTC.

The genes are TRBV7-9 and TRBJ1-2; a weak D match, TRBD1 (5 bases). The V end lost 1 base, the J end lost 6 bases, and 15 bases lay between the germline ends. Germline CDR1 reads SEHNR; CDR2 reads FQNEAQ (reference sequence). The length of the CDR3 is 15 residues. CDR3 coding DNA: TGTGCCAGCAGCTTAGAATCGGGACCATGGGATGGCTACACCTTC. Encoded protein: CASSLESGPWDGYTF.

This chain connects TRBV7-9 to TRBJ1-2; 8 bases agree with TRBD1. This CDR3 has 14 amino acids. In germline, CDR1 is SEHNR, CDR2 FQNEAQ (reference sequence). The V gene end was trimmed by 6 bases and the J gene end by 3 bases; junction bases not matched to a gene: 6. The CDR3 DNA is TGTGCCAGCAGGTCAGGGGGCGCTGACTATGGCTACACCTTC. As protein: CASRSGGADYGYTF.

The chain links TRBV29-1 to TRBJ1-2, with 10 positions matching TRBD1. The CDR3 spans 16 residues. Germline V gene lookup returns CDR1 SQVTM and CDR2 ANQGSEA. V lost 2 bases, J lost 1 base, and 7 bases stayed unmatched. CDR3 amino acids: CSVESDRGRGNYGYTF. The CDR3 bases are TGCAGCGTTGAAAGCGACAGGGGGCGCGGTAACTATGGCTACACCTTC.

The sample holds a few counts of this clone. This chain's CDR3 is CASSTAGETQYF. The CDR3 DNA reads as TGTGCCAGCAGTACCGCGGGAGAGACCCAGTACTTC. This chain links TRBV6-6 with TRBJ2-5; D is perhaps TRBD2 (5 bases). Germline V gene sequence: CDR1 MNHNY, CDR2 SVGAGI (reference sequence). The V gene lost 5 bases and the J gene lost 4 bases, with 8 bases spanning the gap. The CDR3 totals 12 residues.

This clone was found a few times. The CDR3 reads CASSGPQGNTEAFF. CDR3 DNA sequence: TGTGCCAGCAGCGGCCCCCAGGGCAACACTGAAGCTTTCTTT. This chain connects TRBV7-8 to TRBJ1-1; maybe TRBD1 (5 bases). The V gene lost 5 bases and the J gene lost 2 bases, with 12 bases spanning the gap. Germline V gene data show CDR1 as SGHVS and CDR2 as FQNEAQ. The CDR3 extends over 14 amino acids.

The CDR3 here is CASSLSGADNSPLHF. CDR3 coding DNA: TGTGCCAGCAGCTTATCGGGAGCCGATAATTCACCCCTCCACTTT. The chain links TRBV7-2 to TRBJ1-6; D remains ambiguous. The length of the CDR3 is 15 residues. Germline-derived CDR1 and CDR2 are SGHTA and FQGNSA. Trimming took off 2 bases at V and 5 bases at J, with 10 bases between the two ends.

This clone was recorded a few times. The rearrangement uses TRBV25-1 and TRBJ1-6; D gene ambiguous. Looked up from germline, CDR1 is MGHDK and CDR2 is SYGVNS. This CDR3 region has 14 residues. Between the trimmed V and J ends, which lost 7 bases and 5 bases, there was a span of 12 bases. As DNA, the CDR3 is TGTGCCAGCACTTCATCGGCGAATAATTCACCCCTCCACTTT. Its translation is CASTSSANNSPLHF.

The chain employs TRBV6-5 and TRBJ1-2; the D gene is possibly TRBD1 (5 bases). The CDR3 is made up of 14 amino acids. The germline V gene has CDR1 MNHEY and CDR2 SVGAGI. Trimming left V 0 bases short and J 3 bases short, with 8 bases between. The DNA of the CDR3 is TGTGCCAGCAGTTACTCAGGGGTAGACTATGGCTACACCTTC. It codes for CASSYSGVDYGYTF.

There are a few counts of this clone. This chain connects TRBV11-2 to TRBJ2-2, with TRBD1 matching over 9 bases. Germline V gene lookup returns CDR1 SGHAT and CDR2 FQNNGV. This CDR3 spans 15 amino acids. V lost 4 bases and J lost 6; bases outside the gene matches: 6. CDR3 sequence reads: CASSSNRGQAGELFF. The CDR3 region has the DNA TGTGCCAGCAGCTCAAACAGGGGGCAGGCCGGGGAGCTGTTTTTT.

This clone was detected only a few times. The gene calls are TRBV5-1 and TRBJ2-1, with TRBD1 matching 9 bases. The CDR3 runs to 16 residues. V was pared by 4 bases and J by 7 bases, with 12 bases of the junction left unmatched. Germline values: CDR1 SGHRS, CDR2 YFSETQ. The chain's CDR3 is CASSQFLGQGENEQFF. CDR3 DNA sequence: TGCGCCAGCAGCCAATTTTTGGGACAGGGCGAGAATGAGCAGTTCTTC.

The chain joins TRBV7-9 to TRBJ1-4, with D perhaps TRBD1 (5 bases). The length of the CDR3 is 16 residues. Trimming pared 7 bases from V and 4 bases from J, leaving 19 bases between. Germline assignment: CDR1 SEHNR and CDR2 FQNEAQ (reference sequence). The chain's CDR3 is CASTRGSGHGNEKLFF. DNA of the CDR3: TGTGCCAGCACGAGGGGCAGCGGGCATGGTAATGAAAAACTGTTTTTT.

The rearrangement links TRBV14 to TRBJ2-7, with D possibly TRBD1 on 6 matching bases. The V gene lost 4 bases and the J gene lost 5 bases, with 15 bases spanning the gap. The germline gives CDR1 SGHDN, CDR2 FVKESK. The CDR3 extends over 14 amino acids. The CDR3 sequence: CASSPQPGAHEQYF. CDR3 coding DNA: TGTGCCAGCAGCCCCCAACCAGGGGCCCACGAGCAGTACTTC.

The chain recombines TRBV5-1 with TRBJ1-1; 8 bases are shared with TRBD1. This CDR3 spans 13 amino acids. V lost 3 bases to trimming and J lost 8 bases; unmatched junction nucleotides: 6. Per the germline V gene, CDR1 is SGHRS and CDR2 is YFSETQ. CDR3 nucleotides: TGCGCCAGCAGCTGGGGACAGGCCTTGGAAGCTTTCTTT. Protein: CASSWGQALEAFF.

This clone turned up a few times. The CDR3, as DNA: TGTGCCAGCAGCCCCCTCGGGGATTCACCCCTCCACTTT. Protein sequence: CASSPLGDSPLHF. This chain joins TRBV27 and TRBJ1-6; D unresolved. In germline, CDR1 is MNHEY, CDR2 SMNVEV (reference sequence). There are 13 residues in the CDR3. With 6 bases removed from V and 8 bases from J, the gap between germline ends came to 11 bases.

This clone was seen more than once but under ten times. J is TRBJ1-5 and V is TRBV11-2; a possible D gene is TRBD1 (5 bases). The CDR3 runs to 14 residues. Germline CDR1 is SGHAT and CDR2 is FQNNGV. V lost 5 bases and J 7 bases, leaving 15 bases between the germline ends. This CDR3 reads CASSGTSEGQPQHF. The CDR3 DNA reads TGTGCCAGCAGCGGGACTTCGGAAGGCCAGCCCCAGCATTTT. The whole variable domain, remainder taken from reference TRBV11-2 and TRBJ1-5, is EAGVAQSPRYKIIEKRQSVAFWCNPISGHATLYWYQQILGQGPKLLIQFQNNGVVDDSQLPKDRFSAERLKGVDSTLKIQPAKLEDSAVYLCASSGTSEGQPQHFGDGTRLSIL.

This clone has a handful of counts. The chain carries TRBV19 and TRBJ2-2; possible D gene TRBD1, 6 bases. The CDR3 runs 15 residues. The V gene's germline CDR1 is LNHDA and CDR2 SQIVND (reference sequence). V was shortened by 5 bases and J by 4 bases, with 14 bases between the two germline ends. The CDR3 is CASSARGTATGELFF. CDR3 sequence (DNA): TGTGCCAGTAGTGCCAGGGGCACGGCCACCGGGGAGCTGTTTTTT.

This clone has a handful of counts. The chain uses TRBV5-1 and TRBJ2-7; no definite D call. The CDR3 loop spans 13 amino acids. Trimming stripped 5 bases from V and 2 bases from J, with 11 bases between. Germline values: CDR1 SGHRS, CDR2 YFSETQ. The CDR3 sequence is CASRTASPYEQYF. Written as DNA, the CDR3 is TGCGCCAGCAGAACGGCGAGCCCCTACGAGCAGTACTTC.

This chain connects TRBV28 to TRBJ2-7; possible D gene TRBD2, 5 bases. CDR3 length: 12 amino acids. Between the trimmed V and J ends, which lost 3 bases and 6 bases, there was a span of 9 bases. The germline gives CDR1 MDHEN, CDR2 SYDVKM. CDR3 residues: CASSLRVTEQYF. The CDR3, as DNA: TGTGCCAGCAGTTTGAGGGTAACCGAGCAGTACTTC.

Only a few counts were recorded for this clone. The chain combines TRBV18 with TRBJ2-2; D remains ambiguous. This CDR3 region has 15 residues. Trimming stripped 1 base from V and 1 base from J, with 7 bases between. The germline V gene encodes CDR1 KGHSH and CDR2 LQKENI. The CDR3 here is CASSPRELNTGELFF. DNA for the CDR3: TGTGCCAGCTCACCACGGGAACTGAACACCGGGGAGCTGTTTTTT.

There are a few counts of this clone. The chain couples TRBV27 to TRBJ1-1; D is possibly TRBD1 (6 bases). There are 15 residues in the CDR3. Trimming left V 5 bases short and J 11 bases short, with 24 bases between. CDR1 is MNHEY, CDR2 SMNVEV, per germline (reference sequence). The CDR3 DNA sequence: TGTGCCAGCAGTCCGAAGACCGGACAGACTCCCGGGGCTTTCTTT. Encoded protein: CASSPKTGQTPGAFF.

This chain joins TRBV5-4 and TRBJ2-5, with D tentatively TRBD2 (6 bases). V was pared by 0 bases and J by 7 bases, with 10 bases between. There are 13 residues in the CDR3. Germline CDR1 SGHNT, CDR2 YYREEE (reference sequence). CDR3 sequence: CASSLADGGTQYF. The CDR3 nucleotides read TGTGCCAGCAGCTTGGCCGACGGGGGGACCCAGTACTTC.

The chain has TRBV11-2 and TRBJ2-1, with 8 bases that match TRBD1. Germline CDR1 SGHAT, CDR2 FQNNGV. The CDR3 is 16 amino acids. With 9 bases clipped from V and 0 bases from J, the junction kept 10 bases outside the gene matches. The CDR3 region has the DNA TGTGCCAGTCGGAGGACAGGGACGAGCTCCTACAATGAGCAGTTCTTC. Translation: CASRRTGTSSYNEQFF.

The DNA of the CDR3 is TGTGCCAGCAGTGATCTAGAGTATCAGCCCCAGCATTTT. Amino acid sequence: CASSDLEYQPQHF. This chain joins TRBV2 and TRBJ1-5, with no clear D. Trimming took off 3 bases at V and 5 bases at J, with 8 bases between the two ends. Germline CDR1 SNHLY, CDR2 FYNNEI. The length of the CDR3 is 13 residues.

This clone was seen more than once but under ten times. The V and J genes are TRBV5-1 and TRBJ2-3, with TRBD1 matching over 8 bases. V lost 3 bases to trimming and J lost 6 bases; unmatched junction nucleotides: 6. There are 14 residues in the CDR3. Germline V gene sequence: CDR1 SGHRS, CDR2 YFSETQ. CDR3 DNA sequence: TGCGCCAGCAGCTCACAGGGGGGACAGGATACGCAGTATTTT. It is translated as CASSSQGGQDTQYF.

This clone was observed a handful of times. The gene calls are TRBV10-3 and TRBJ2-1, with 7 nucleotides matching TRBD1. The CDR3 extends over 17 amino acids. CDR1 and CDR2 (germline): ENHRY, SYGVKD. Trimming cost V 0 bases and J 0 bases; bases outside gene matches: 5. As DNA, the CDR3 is TGTGCCATCAGTGAGTCGAACGCAGGGGGCTCCTACAATGAGCAGTTCTTC. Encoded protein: CAISESNAGGSYNEQFF.

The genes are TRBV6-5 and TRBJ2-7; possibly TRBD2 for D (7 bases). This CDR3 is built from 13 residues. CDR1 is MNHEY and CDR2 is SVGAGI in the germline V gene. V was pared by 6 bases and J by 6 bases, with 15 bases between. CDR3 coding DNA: TGTGCCAGCAGGGCGGGGGCTCTCTTCGAGCAGTACTTC. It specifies CASRAGALFEQYF.

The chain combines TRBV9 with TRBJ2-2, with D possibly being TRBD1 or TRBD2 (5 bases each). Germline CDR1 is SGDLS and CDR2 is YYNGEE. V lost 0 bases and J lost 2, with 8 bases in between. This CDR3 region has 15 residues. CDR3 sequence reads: CASSVGGVNTGELFF. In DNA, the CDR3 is TGTGCCAGCAGCGTAGGAGGGGTTAACACCGGGGAGCTGTTTTTT.